The 11 T cell receptor beta chains presented below share a single source sample, sequenced in a study of blood T cells in healthy people across ages. Sample-barcoded 5' priming and a J-beta primer mix drove a second PCR of roughly 6 to 12 cycles. Each CDR3 protein is one row after TCRdb ran MiXCR on the 5' RACE reads. Among some 1.1 million distinct CDR3 sequences, roughly two fifths were seen once, and the ten largest hold roughly 14%. Specimen: blood. These receptors all come from a man between 18 and 29 years old in good health.

The V call is TRBV14, the J call TRBJ1-4; weak D call: TRBD1 (6 bases). The germline V and J ends were trimmed by 2 bases and 0 bases, with 25 bases remaining between them. This CDR3 region has 21 residues. Germline CDR1 reads SGHDN; CDR2 reads FVKESK. The CDR3 reads CASSQHYVPYGQTTTNEKLFF. CDR3 DNA: TGTGCCAGCAGCCAACATTATGTCCCCTACGGACAGACAACAACTAATGAAAAACTGTTTTTT.

This clonotype was recorded a few times. The chain joins TRBV20-1 to TRBJ1-5; D ambiguous. Trimming cost V 7 bases and J 4 bases, with 20 bases left between them. There are 15 residues in the CDR3. The germline gives CDR1 DFQATT, CDR2 SNEGSKA (reference sequence). CDR3 nucleotide sequence: TGCAGTGTCAGGAGCTACGCGGGATGGAATCAGCCCCAGCATTTT. It is translated as CSVRSYAGWNQPQHF.

The V and J genes are TRBV2 and TRBJ2-3; weak D call: TRBD2 (5 bases). CDR1 is SNHLY, CDR2 FYNNEI, per germline. The CDR3 has 12 amino acids. Trimming took off 8 bases at V and 6 bases at J, with 12 bases between the two ends. In DNA form, the CDR3 reads TGTGCCAGCCGGCTAGCTGGGGATACGCAGTATTTT. The encoded protein is CASRLAGDTQYF.

This clonotype was detected a few times. The chain joins TRBV12-3 or TRBV12-4 to TRBJ2-5; tentative D call: TRBD2 (6 bases). The V and J ends lost 1 base and 5 bases respectively, with 11 bases between them. This CDR3 has 14 residues. CDR3 nucleotide sequence: TGTGCCAGCAGTTTAGGGCGGGATTGGGAGACCCAGTACTTC. Translation: CASSLGRDWETQYF.

The V call is TRBV7-9, the J call TRBJ1-5; no definite D call. The CDR3 has 15 residues. V shed 3 bases and J shed 2 bases, with 11 bases lying between them. The germline gives CDR1 SEHNR, CDR2 FQNEAQ (reference sequence). CDR3 in amino acids: CASSLNLPGNQPQHF. CDR3 coding DNA: TGTGCCAGCAGCTTGAACCTCCCAGGCAATCAGCCCCAGCATTTT.

The V call is TRBV12-3 or TRBV12-4, the J call TRBJ1-1; D unresolved. V lost 3 bases and J lost 3, with 5 bases in between. The CDR3 sequence is 12 residues long. The CDR3 DNA follows: TGTGCCAGCAGTTTCATGGACACTGAAGCTTTCTTT. It is translated as CASSFMDTEAFF.

In its sample, this clonotype was seen a few times. J is TRBJ2-3 and V is TRBV28, with D possibly matching TRBD2 (5 bases). V lost 5 bases and J lost 5, with 17 bases in between. Germline loops: CDR1 MDHEN, CDR2 SYDVKM. The CDR3 sequence is 15 residues long. The DNA of the CDR3 is TGTGCCAGCAGTACCCGGGGAGCGCGAGTAGATACGCAGTATTTT. Translating it yields CASSTRGARVDTQYF.

This clonotype turned up a few times. The chain uses TRBV5-4 and TRBJ1-2, with a possible D match to TRBD1 (5 bases). The germline V and J ends were trimmed by 1 base and 4 bases, with 8 bases remaining between them. Germline values: CDR1 SGHNT, CDR2 YYREEE (reference sequence). This CDR3 has 13 amino acids. CDR3 bases: TGTGCCAGCAGCTTGCCGGGGACCTATGGCTACACCTTC. It yields the protein CASSLPGTYGYTF.

The chain employs TRBV6-6 and TRBJ1-2, with D perhaps TRBD1 (6 bases). With 1 base removed from V and 5 bases from J, the gap between germline ends came to 11 bases. The CDR3 consists of 14 residues. CDR1 is MNHNY and CDR2 is SVGAGI in the germline V gene (reference sequence). In nucleotides, the CDR3 is TGTGCCAGCAGTTACTTTCAGGGGTCTTATGGCTACACCTTC. It is translated as CASSYFQGSYGYTF.

The gene calls are TRBV27 and TRBJ2-1; D gene unclear. The CDR3 is 15 amino acids. Trimming pared 7 bases from V and 5 bases from J, leaving 18 bases between. The germline V gene has CDR1 MNHEY and CDR2 SMNVEV (reference sequence). The CDR3 region is CASTSPGPWDNEQFF. The CDR3 nucleotides are TGTGCCAGCACCTCCCCAGGCCCATGGGACAATGAGCAGTTCTTC.

The V gene is TRBV12-3 or TRBV12-4, the J gene TRBJ2-2, with a tentative D call TRBD2 (6 bases). The CDR3 contains 15 residues. V was clipped by 3 bases and J by 1 base, with 9 bases between them. CDR3 in DNA: TGTGCCAGCAGTTTCCCGGGACTGAACACCGGGGAGCTGTTTTTT. It encodes CASSFPGLNTGELFF.